This T cell receptor (beta chain) was documented in a study of blood T cell repertoires in COVID-19. For the study at large: The United States, Italy and Spain supplied acute and convalescent COVID-19 samples. PBMCs, B-cell-depleted T cells, or T cells were the source of the cDNA or gDNA that made up the material.

Assay used: immunoSEQ multiplex PCR; TCRdb lists only in-frame clones, some missing. This table holds about 440,000 clones, roughly 88% found once. Seattle's cohort entered during active infection and was followed longitudinally. The trim removed 4 bases at V and 4 bases at J, leaving 6 bases unmatched. The CDR3 covers 15 residues. Germline V CDR1 and CDR2: SEHNR, FQNEAQ (reference sequence). The chain has TRBV7-9 and TRBJ2-7; 11 bases agree with TRBD2. The sequencing sample was made of peripheral blood. The TCR originated in a woman aged 50 to 60 with COVID-19, enrolled during active disease. CDR3 nucleotides: TGTGCCAGCAGCTGGACCGGGACTAGCGGTTACGAGCAGTACTTC. It yields the protein CASSWTGTSGYEQYF.